This TCR beta chain is drawn from a study of CD8+CD57+ T cells in acquired aplastic anemia. TCR beta VDJ and CDR3 profiling used genomic DNA as template. TCRdb re-analysed the reads in MiXCR, keeping a single row per CDR3 protein. Here the sample spans some 200,000 distinct CDR3 sequences, around 63% being singletons. V was cut by 0 bases and J by 9 bases, with 13 bases left in between. This CDR3 has 15 residues. The germline gives CDR1 SGDLS, CDR2 YYNGEE. Sequenced sample: sorted CD4+, CD8+, or CD8+CD57+ T cells (not recorded which) from PBMCs. The chain carries TRBV9 and TRBJ2-6; D possibly corresponds to TRBD2 (7 bases). The origin of this receptor is a human donor in good health. The CDR3 loop is CASSVVGGAGNVLTF. In nucleotides, the CDR3 is TGTGCCAGCAGCGTAGTTGGGGGGGCCGGCAACGTCCTGACTTTC.